Presented here are 20 T cell receptor beta chains from one specimen sequenced in a study of response to subunit inactivated influenza vaccine. TCRdb recomputed calls from the RT-PCR reads with MiXCR, one row per CDR3 protein. Of about 500,000 distinct CDR3 sequences in the sample, about 15% were seen once. The sample here was CD4+ T cells sorted from PBMCs, taken around 25 months after vaccination. These receptors were obtained from a man aged 50 to 69 who received an inactivated influenza vaccine.

The rearrangement joins TRBV20-1 to TRBJ2-1, with D perhaps TRBD1 (6 bases). CDR3 length equals 15 residues. V was trimmed by 3 bases and J by 5 bases, leaving 17 bases between them. Germline assignment: CDR1 DFQATT and CDR2 SNEGSKA (reference sequence). The CDR3 sequence: CSARDSRRDNNEQFF. Here the CDR3 DNA reads TGCAGTGCTAGGGACTCTCGCCGGGACAACAATGAGCAGTTCTTC.

The CDR3 is CASSQDREAQQFF. CDR3 DNA sequence: TGCGCCAGCAGCCAAGATAGGGAAGCTCAGCAGTTCTTC. The chain combines TRBV4-3 with TRBJ2-1, with D hard to call. The CDR3 has 13 amino acids. V lost 0 bases and J 11 bases, leaving 11 bases between the germline ends. Germline assignment: CDR1 LGHNA and CDR2 YSLEER.

At least ten counts were recorded for this clonotype. The CDR3 DNA follows: TGTGCCAGCAGGGACCTTGCAACTAATGAAAAACTGTTTTTT. Residues: CASRDLATNEKLFF. The chain couples TRBV2 to TRBJ1-4; D gene unclear. CDR1 and CDR2 from the germline V gene are SNHLY and FYNNEI. This CDR3 has 14 residues. Trimming left V 6 bases short and J 0 bases short, with 8 bases between.

A single count supports this clonotype. The chain uses TRBV12-3 or TRBV12-4 and TRBJ1-3; 7 positions agree with TRBD1. There are 15 residues in the CDR3. Unmatched junction bases numbered 8, after V lost 6 bases and J lost 3 bases. CDR3 DNA: TGTGCCAGCAGCTTGATACAGGGGCTTGGAAACACCATATATTTT. Protein sequence: CASSLIQGLGNTIYF.

This clonotype appeared a few times. The chain carries TRBV3-1 and TRBJ1-2, with 8 bases matching TRBD1. Germline CDR1 LGHDT, CDR2 YNNKEL (reference sequence). Germline trimming cut 10 bases from V and 3 bases from J; bases unmatched to any gene: 4. This CDR3 comprises 12 residues. Written as DNA, the CDR3 is TGTGCCACCCAGGGGGCCCACTATGGCTACACCTTC. Translation: CATQGAHYGYTF.

The chain uses TRBV3-1 and TRBJ2-7; TRBD2 might be the D (6 bases). CDR3 length equals 15 residues. Germline V gene data show CDR1 as LGHDT and CDR2 as YNNKEL (reference sequence). The germline V and J ends were trimmed by 4 bases and 2 bases, with 15 bases remaining between them. The CDR3 sequence is CASSPRSGETYEQYF. As DNA, the CDR3 is TGTGCCAGCAGCCCCCGTAGCGGAGAGACCTACGAGCAGTACTTC.

The rearrangement joins TRBV7-9 to TRBJ2-7, with D uncertain. Trimming stripped 5 bases from V and 7 bases from J, with 15 bases between. Per the germline V gene, CDR1 is SEHNR and CDR2 is FQNEAQ (reference sequence). The CDR3 runs 13 residues. The CDR3 nucleotides read TGTGCCAGCAGCCGTAACCCGGAACGGGAGCAGTACTTC. Translation: CASSRNPEREQYF.

The J gene is TRBJ2-1, the V gene TRBV3-1; 10 bases fit TRBD2. There are 15 residues in the CDR3. Germline V gene data show CDR1 as LGHDT and CDR2 as YNNKEL (reference sequence). J gave up 4 bases and V 4 bases, and 4 bases lay outside the gene matches. Written as DNA, the CDR3 is TGTGCCAGCAGCCCCGGACTAGCGGATTACAATGAGCAGTTCTTC. Protein product: CASSPGLADYNEQFF.

This clonotype has just a few counts. The CDR3 loop is CASSPDRGSTGELFF. Here the CDR3 DNA reads TGCGCCAGCAGCCCGGACAGGGGTTCCACCGGGGAGCTGTTTTTT. This chain joins TRBV5-1 and TRBJ2-2, with TRBD1 matching 9 bases. CDR1 is SGHRS and CDR2 is YFSETQ in the germline V gene. V was pared by 4 bases and J by 4 bases, with 5 bases of the junction left unmatched. The CDR3 runs to 15 residues.

The genes are TRBV12-3 or TRBV12-4 and TRBJ1-1, with no clear D. V gave up 4 bases and J gave up 1 base, with 13 bases separating them. The CDR3 runs 15 residues. CDR3 sequence: CASSWTGSGNTEAFF. Written as DNA, the CDR3 is TGTGCCAGCAGTTGGACGGGGAGCGGGAACACTGAAGCTTTCTTT.

This chain connects TRBV20-1 to TRBJ1-1, with D possibly being TRBD1 (5 bases). Trimming cost V 4 bases and J 1 base, with 19 bases left between them. CDR3 length equals 16 residues. CDR1 is DFQATT, CDR2 SNEGSKA, per germline (reference sequence). The CDR3 here is CSAIPGSGQRNTEAFF. DNA of the CDR3: TGCAGTGCTATTCCCGGCTCGGGGCAAAGGAACACTGAAGCTTTCTTT.

This chain links TRBV12-3 or TRBV12-4 with TRBJ1-5; perhaps TRBD1 as D (6 bases). CDR3 length: 12 residues. V dropped 6 bases and J dropped 6 bases, with 9 bases sitting between them. CDR3 nucleotides: TGTGCCAGCAGGTCGACAGGTCAGCCCCAGCATTTT. Protein: CASRSTGQPQHF.

The chain employs TRBV7-2 and TRBJ2-7, with D possibly being TRBD2 (6 bases). The CDR3 is 8 amino acids. Trimming cost V 11 bases and J 9 bases, with 8 bases left between them. Germline V gives CDR1 SGHTA, CDR2 FQGNSA. CDR3 nucleotide sequence: TGTGCCTCCGGGGGGCAGTACTTC. Encoded protein: CASGGQYF.

This clonotype was seen only a few times. The CDR3 DNA sequence: TGTGCCAGCAGTTCCCTTAGCGGGAGATCCTACAATGAGCAGTTCTTC. Translating it yields CASSSLSGRSYNEQFF. This sequence joins TRBV6-2 or TRBV6-3 and TRBJ2-1; 9 bases map to TRBD2. Trimming took 4 bases from V and 1 from J; bases not matched to a gene: 5. CDR1 is MNHEY and CDR2 is SVGEGT in the germline V gene. The CDR3 spans 16 residues.

The chain uses TRBV12-3 or TRBV12-4 and TRBJ2-3; 14 bases are shared with TRBD2. The V gene end was trimmed by 0 bases and the J gene end by 5 bases; junction bases not matched to a gene: 7. The CDR3 has 18 residues. The CDR3 region is CASSLAGTSGSFGDTQYF. CDR3 DNA sequence: TGTGCCAGCAGTTTAGCGGGGACTAGCGGGAGCTTTGGAGATACGCAGTATTTT.

This clonotype was detected only a few times. This chain joins TRBV20-1 and TRBJ2-7; 9 bases map to TRBD2. Germline CDR1 reads DFQATT; CDR2 reads SNEGSKA (reference sequence). Trimming at V came to 4 bases and at J to 4 bases, leaving 8 bases not matched to a gene. The CDR3 covers 14 residues. The CDR3 region is CSAISGSESYEQYF. CDR3 nucleotide sequence: TGCAGTGCTATTAGCGGGAGTGAATCTTACGAGCAGTACTTC.

This clonotype has only a few counts. The genes are TRBV2 and TRBJ1-1, with D possibly matching TRBD1 (6 bases). The germline gives CDR1 SNHLY, CDR2 FYNNEI. The CDR3 totals 13 residues. Between the trimmed V and J ends, which lost 11 bases and 0 bases, there was a span of 13 bases. This chain's CDR3 is CAGKGDMNTEAFF. The CDR3, as DNA: TGTGCCGGCAAGGGGGATATGAACACTGAAGCTTTCTTT.

This chain links TRBV28 with TRBJ1-2; D remains unclear. From germline, CDR1 is MDHEN and CDR2 SYDVKM. V gave up 2 bases and J gave up 4 bases, with 5 bases separating them. The CDR3 runs to 12 residues. The CDR3, as DNA: TGTGCCAGCAGTTTAAGTCCCTATGGCTACACCTTC. This sequence encodes CASSLSPYGYTF.

This clonotype was counted only a few times. V gene TRBV28 combines with J gene TRBJ2-5; TRBD2 might be the D (5 bases). Trimming removed 4 bases from V and 1 base from J, with 10 bases in between. The V gene's germline CDR1 is MDHEN and CDR2 SYDVKM. This CDR3 region has 14 residues. The CDR3 coding sequence is TGTGCCAGCAGTTCGACGGGAACCCAAGAGACCCAGTACTTC. Encoded protein: CASSSTGTQETQYF.

This clonotype came up a few times. This rearrangement joins TRBV20-1 to TRBJ1-2, with D hard to call. The germline V gene has CDR1 DFQATT and CDR2 SNEGSKA (reference sequence). The CDR3 loop spans 14 amino acids. Trimming pared 0 bases from V and 1 base from J, leaving 9 bases between. The DNA of the CDR3 is TGCAGTGCTAGAGAGATCCAGGATAACTATGGCTACACCTTC. This gives the protein CSAREIQDNYGYTF.